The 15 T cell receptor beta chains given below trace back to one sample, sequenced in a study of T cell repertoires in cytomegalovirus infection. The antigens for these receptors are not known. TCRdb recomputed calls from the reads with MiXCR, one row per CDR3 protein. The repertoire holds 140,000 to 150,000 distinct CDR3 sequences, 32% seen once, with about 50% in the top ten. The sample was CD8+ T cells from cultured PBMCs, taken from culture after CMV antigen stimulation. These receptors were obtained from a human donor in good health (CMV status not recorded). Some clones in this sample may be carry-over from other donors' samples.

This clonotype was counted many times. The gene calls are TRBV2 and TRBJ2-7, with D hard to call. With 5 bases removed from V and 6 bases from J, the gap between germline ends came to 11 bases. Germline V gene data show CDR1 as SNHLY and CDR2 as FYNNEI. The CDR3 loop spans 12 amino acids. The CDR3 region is CASSLLVGEQYF. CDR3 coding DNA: TGTGCCAGCAGTCTACTTGTGGGCGAGCAGTACTTC. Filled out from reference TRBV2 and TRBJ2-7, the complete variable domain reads EPEVTQTPSHQVTQMGQEVILRCVPISNHLYFYWYRQILGQKVEFLVSFYNNEISEKSEIFDDQFSVERPDGSNFTLKIRSTKLEDSAMYFCASSLLVGEQYFGPGTRLTVT.

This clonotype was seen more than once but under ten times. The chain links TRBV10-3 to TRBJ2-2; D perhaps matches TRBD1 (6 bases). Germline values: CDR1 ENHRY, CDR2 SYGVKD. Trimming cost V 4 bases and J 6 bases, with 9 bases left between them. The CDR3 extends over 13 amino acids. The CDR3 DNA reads TGTGCCATCAGTGTTGGGGGCCCCGGGGAGCTGTTTTTT. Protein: CAISVGGPGELFF.

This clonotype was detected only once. The chain's CDR3 is CASSPGGAGSPLHF. The DNA for the CDR3 is TGTGCCAGCAGCCCCGGGGGGGCAGGTTCACCCCTCCACTTT. The V gene is TRBV5-3, the J gene TRBJ1-6, with D maybe TRBD1 (6 bases). TRBV5-3 is assigned to the ORF class and has an uncertain function. The CDR3 loop spans 14 amino acids. Trimming took off 8 bases at V and 9 bases at J, with 18 bases between the two ends.

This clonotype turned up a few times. Written as DNA, the CDR3 is TGTGCCAGCAGGGGCCGGGACATCGATGGCTACACCTTC. This gives the protein CASRGRDIDGYTF. The chain recombines TRBV2 with TRBJ1-2, with TRBD1 as a possible D gene (6 bases). From germline, CDR1 is SNHLY and CDR2 FYNNEI. Trimming removed 6 bases at V and 6 bases at J, with 14 bases between. The CDR3 has 13 residues.

The CDR3, as DNA: TGTGCCAGCAGTGTTCTAGAAGCTTTCTTT. As protein: CASSVLEAFF. The V call is TRBV2, the J call TRBJ1-1, with D hard to call. The CDR3 is 10 residues long. Per germline, CDR1 SNHLY and CDR2 FYNNEI. V was trimmed by 4 bases and J by 8 bases, leaving 5 bases between them. Based on the CDR3 plus reference TRBV2 and TRBJ1-1, the full variable domain is EPEVTQTPSHQVTQMGQEVILRCVPISNHLYFYWYRQILGQKVEFLVSFYNNEISEKSEIFDDQFSVERPDGSNFTLKIRSTKLEDSAMYFCASSVLEAFFGQGTRLTVV.

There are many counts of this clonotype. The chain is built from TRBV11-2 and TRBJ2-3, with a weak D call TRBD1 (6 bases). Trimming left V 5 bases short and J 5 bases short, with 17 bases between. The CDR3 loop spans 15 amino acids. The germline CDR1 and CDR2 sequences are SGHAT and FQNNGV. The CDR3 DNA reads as TGTGCCAGCAGCATCCCACAGGGAGACAAAGATACGCAGTATTTT. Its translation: CASSIPQGDKDTQYF.

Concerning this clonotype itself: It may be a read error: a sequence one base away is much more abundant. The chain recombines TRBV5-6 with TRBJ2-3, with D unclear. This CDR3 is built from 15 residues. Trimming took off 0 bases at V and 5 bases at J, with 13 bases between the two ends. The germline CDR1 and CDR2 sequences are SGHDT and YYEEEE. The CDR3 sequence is CASSLAVAGEDTQYF. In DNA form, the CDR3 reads TGTGCCAGCAGCTTGGCGGTGGCCGGTGAAGATACGCAGTATTTT.

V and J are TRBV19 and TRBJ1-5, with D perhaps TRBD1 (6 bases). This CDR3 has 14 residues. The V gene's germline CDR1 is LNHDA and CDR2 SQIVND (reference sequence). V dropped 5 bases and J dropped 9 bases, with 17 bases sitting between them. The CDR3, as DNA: TGTGCCAGTAGTCTCGGGGGGGGGCCTGCGCCCCAGCATTTT. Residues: CASSLGGGPAPQHF.

The CDR3 DNA follows: TGTGCCAGCAGCTTGGACAGGGGGCTCGTCTATGGCTACACCTTC. Translated: CASSLDRGLVYGYTF. The chain carries TRBV7-6 and TRBJ1-2; 11 bases match TRBD1. CDR1 is SGHVS and CDR2 is FNYEAQ in the germline V gene. This CDR3 has 15 residues. V shed 3 bases, J shed 4 bases, and the junction held 4 bases outside the gene matches.

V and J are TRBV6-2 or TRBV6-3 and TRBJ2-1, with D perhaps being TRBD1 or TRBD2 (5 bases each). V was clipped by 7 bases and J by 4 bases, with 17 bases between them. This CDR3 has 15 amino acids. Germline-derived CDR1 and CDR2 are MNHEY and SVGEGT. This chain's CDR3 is CASTGVRDPYNEQFF. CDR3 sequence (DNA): TGTGCCAGCACCGGAGTACGGGACCCGTACAATGAGCAGTTCTTC.

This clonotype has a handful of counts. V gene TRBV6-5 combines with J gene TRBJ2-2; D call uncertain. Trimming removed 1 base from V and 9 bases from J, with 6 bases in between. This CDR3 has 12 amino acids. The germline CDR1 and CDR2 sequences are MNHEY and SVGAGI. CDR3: CASSYLGRELFF. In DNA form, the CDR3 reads TGTGCCAGCAGTTACTTGGGGAGGGAGCTGTTTTTT.

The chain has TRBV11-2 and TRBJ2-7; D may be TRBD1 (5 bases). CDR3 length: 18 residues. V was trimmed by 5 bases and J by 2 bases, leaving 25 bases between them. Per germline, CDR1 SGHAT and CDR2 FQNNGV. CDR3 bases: TGTGCCAGCAGCACAAGGGGCGGCTTATCTCGACCACCCTACGAGCAGTACTTC. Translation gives CASSTRGGLSRPPYEQYF. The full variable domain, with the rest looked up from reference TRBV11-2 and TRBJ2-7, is EAGVAQSPRYKIIEKRQSVAFWCNPISGHATLYWYQQILGQGPKLLIQFQNNGVVDDSQLPKDRFSAERLKGVDSTLKIQPAKLEDSAVYLCASSTRGGLSRPPYEQYFGPGTRLTVT.

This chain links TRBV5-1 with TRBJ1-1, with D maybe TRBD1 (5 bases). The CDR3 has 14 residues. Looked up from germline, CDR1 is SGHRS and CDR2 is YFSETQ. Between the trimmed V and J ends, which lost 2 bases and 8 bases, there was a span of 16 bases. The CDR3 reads CASSFRDSLNEAFF. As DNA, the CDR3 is TGCGCCAGCAGCTTCCGTGACAGCCTTAACGAAGCTTTCTTT.

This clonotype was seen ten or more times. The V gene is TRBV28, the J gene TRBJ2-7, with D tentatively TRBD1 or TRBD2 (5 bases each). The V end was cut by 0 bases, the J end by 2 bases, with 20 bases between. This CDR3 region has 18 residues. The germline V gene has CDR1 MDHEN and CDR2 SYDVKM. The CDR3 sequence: CASSLCIGLVGQAYEQYF. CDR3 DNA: TGTGCCAGCAGTTTATGCATCGGACTGGTTGGACAAGCCTACGAGCAGTACTTC.

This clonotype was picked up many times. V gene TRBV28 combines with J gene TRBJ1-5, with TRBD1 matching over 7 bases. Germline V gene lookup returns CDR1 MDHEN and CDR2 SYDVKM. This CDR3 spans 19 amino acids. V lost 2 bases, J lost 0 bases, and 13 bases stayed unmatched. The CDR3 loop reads CASSLRDRVNQYSNQPQHF. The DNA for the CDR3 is TGTGCCAGCAGTTTACGAGACAGGGTGAATCAGTATAGCAATCAGCCCCAGCATTTT.